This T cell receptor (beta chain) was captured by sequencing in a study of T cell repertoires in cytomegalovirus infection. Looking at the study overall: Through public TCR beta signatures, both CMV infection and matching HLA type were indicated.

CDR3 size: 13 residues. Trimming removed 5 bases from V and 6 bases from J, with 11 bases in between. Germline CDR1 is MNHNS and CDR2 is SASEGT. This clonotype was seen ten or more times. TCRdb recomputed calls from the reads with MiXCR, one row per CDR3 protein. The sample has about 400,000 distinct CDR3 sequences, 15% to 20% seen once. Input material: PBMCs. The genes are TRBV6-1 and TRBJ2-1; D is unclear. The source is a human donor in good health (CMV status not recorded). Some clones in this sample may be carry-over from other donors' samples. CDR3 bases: TGTGCCAGCAGTCGAACAACACGCAATGAGCAGTTCTTC. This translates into CASSRTTRNEQFF.